This T cell receptor beta chain was found in a study of naive and memory T cell subsets. After CD4 positive bead selection, the CD4-negative fraction gave CD8 T cells. An equimolar mix of two oligonucleotides served as the beta constant-region primer for TRBC1 and TRBC2. A 12-nucleotide UMI and the SP2 primer were added to the cDNA 3' end by oligonucleotide ligation. The ligated cDNA underwent four PCR rounds using SP2 and nested alpha and beta constant-region primers. TCRdb redid the calling of the UMI-ligation and nested PCR reads with MiXCR, one entry per CDR3 protein. The sample contains 65,000 to 85,000 distinct CDR3 sequences, roughly 13% of which appear only once. In this sample, this clonotype turned up once. Its cognate antigen is unknown. Whole-study findings and limits: In naive cells, over 90% of TCR sequences were seen only once.

What was sequenced was central memory CD4+ T cells from blood. The sequence was collected from a human donor in good health.

As DNA, the CDR3 is TGCGCCAGCACCATAATGGGAGCAGATGAAAAACTGTTTTTT. Encoded protein: CASTIMGADEKLFF. The chain has TRBV5-1 and TRBJ1-4; no firm D call. Trimming took 6 bases from V and 6 from J, leaving 15 bases between them. The CDR3 extends over 14 amino acids. CDR1 is SGHRS and CDR2 is YFSETQ in the germline V gene.